The following is a T cell receptor (beta chain) sequence with its context. Only in-frame clones appear in the TCRdb table, and some are missing; sequencing was by immunoSEQ multiplex PCR. This sample has a few hundred thousand clones, with roughly 84% found just once. The sample originates from a study of cytomegalovirus exposure and HLA in healthy donors. Between the trimmed V and J ends, which lost 4 bases and 5 bases, there was a span of 5 bases. CDR1 and CDR2 from the germline V gene are SGHRS and YFSETQ. This CDR3 is built from 11 residues. The chain links TRBV5-1 to TRBJ2-3; no clear D. Sequencing was carried out using PBMCs. This TCR came from a woman aged 30 to 39 in good health and CMV-seropositive. In DNA, the CDR3 is TGCGCCAGCAGCAATGAAGATACGCAGTATTTT. Translation: CASSNEDTQYF.